The present entry profiles one T cell receptor beta chain with its context. Its target is unknown. These data originate in a study of T cell repertoires in cytomegalovirus infection. Study as a whole: CMV epitopes that were recently identified and HLA-C-restricted were used alongside well-studied HLA-B-restricted ones. From public TCR beta signatures came an indication of both CMV infection and matching HLA type. The study, taken as a whole, reports: HLA-C-restricted CMV clonotypes gave the most frequent clonotype in two of eight donors. Public TCR beta family frequency separated CMV-and-HLA carriers, including in an independent cohort.

In TCRdb, the reads were re-called with MiXCR into one record per CDR3 protein. The repertoire holds about 310,000 distinct CDR3 sequences, with around 25% as singletons. The V end lost 7 bases, the J end lost 1 base, and 14 bases lay between the germline ends. Germline V gene lookup returns CDR1 MNHEY and CDR2 SVGEGT. This CDR3 spans 15 amino acids. This chain links TRBV6-2 or TRBV6-3 with TRBJ2-1; no firm D call. The TCR comes from a human donor in good health (CMV status not recorded). Some clones in this sample may be carry-over from other donors' samples. The sample in question was cultured PBMCs, obtained from culture after CMV antigen stimulation. DNA for the CDR3: TGTGCCAGCACCCCTAGGCACAGTTCCTACAATGAGCAGTTCTTC. Encoded protein: CASTPRHSSYNEQFF.